Below, 17 T cell receptor beta chains from the same sample are listed, as sequenced in a study of blood T cells in healthy people across ages. Together with a sample-barcoded 5' primer, a J-beta primer mix was included in a second PCR lasting 7 to 11 cycles. Using its own MiXCR run on the 5' RACE reads, TCRdb lists one record per CDR3 protein. Altogether around 1,000,000 distinct CDR3 sequences are present, about two fifths being singletons, with the ten largest covering roughly 14%. The sample comprised blood. All receptors derive from a man aged 18 to 30 in good health.

The chain links TRBV5-1 to TRBJ2-5, with 9 nucleotides matching TRBD2. The DNA matches TRBJ2-7 better at its end, which makes the J call doubtful. The V gene's germline CDR1 is SGHRS and CDR2 YFSETQ. The CDR3 spans 14 residues. Here the CDR3 DNA reads TGCGCCAGCAGCTTCAAGCGGGGGGACCACGAGCAGTACTTC. This translates into CASSFKRGDHEQYF.

The V and J genes are TRBV7-2 and TRBJ1-2; no clear D gene. V lost 5 bases, J lost 2 bases, and 15 bases lay in between. The CDR3 has 15 amino acids. Germline V gene lookup returns CDR1 SGHTA and CDR2 FQGNSA. The CDR3 sequence is CASSHLERSNYGYTF. The CDR3 DNA is TGTGCCAGCAGCCACCTGGAGCGGTCGAACTATGGCTACACCTTC.

The V gene is TRBV6-1, the J gene TRBJ1-2; D call uncertain. Trimming left V 6 bases short and J 1 base short, with 9 bases between. The CDR3 runs 13 residues. Looked up from germline, CDR1 is MNHNS and CDR2 is SASEGT. The DNA of the CDR3 is TGTGCCAGCAGAGCTACAAGTAACTATGGCTACACCTTC. Translating it yields CASRATSNYGYTF.

V usage is TRBV7-8 and J usage is TRBJ1-1, with D perhaps matching TRBD1 (5 bases). V was cut by 1 base and J by 2 bases, with 14 bases left in between. The V gene's germline CDR1 is SGHVS and CDR2 FQNEAQ. The CDR3 sequence is 16 residues long. The CDR3 reads CASSLGGSGKNTEAFF. The CDR3 DNA is TGTGCCAGCAGCTTAGGGGGCAGCGGAAAAAACACTGAAGCTTTCTTT.

The chain employs TRBV4-3 and TRBJ1-2; D ambiguous. Between the trimmed V and J ends, which lost 1 base and 2 bases, there was a span of 20 bases. The germline V gene encodes CDR1 LGHNA and CDR2 YSLEER. The CDR3 sequence is 18 residues long. This CDR3 reads CASSQAIGSRNLNYGYTF. CDR3 DNA: TGCGCCAGCAGCCAAGCTATCGGCAGCCGAAACTTAAACTATGGCTACACCTTC.

The table lists this clonotype with a few counts. This chain links TRBV7-2 with TRBJ2-3, with 12 bases fitting TRBD2. V was pared by 5 bases and J by 2 bases, with 5 bases of the junction left unmatched. Germline V gene sequence: CDR1 SGHTA, CDR2 FQGNSA. The CDR3 is made up of 16 amino acids. CDR3 region: CASSKTSGGYTDTQYF. CDR3 DNA: TGTGCCAGCAGCAAAACTAGCGGGGGGTACACAGATACGCAGTATTTT.

The V and J genes are TRBV6-2 or TRBV6-3 and TRBJ1-1; D call uncertain. The CDR3 has 13 amino acids. With 2 bases removed from V and 7 bases from J, the gap between germline ends came to 11 bases. CDR1 is MNHEY and CDR2 is SVGEGT in the germline V gene. In nucleotides, the CDR3 is TGTGCCAGCAGTTACCCATTCGACAATGAAGCTTTCTTT. It translates to CASSYPFDNEAFF.

The CDR3 coding sequence is TGTGCCAGCAGTGAGGAGGGGCCATACGAGCAGTACTTC. This encodes CASSEEGPYEQYF. J is TRBJ2-5 and V is TRBV2; tentatively, D is TRBD2 (6 bases). The end of the DNA fits TRBJ2-7 better, so the J call may be wrong. The CDR3 is 13 residues long. The V gene's germline CDR1 is SNHLY and CDR2 FYNNEI.

The genes are TRBV6-2 or TRBV6-3 and TRBJ1-6; D is possibly TRBD1 (5 bases). The CDR3 consists of 16 residues. Germline V gene lookup returns CDR1 MNHEY and CDR2 SVGEGT. The V end was cut by 5 bases, the J end by 7 bases, with 18 bases between. CDR3 protein: CASSHPGGVDNSPLHF. The CDR3 bases are TGTGCCAGCAGTCACCCGGGAGGGGTCGACAATTCACCCCTCCACTTT.

Comments on this clonotype: Mismatch with germline at one junction end may stem from a read error. The chain is built from TRBV28 and TRBJ1-1; possible D gene TRBD1, 6 bases. This CDR3 spans 14 amino acids. Germline V gene lookup returns CDR1 MDHEN and CDR2 SYDVKM. The CDR3 here is CACSPVRGGTEAFF. The CDR3 DNA reads TGTGCCTGCAGTCCGGTACGAGGGGGCACTGAAGCTTTCTTT.

Points on this clonotype: One end of the junction is discordant with germline, which a read error may explain. The chain couples TRBV28 to TRBJ1-2; 10 bases line up with TRBD1. Per germline, CDR1 MDHEN and CDR2 SYDVKM. The CDR3 contains 17 residues. The CDR3 here is CASSPTVRQGANHGYTF. CDR3 DNA sequence: TGTGCCAGCAGTCCCACAGTCCGACAGGGGGCTAACCATGGCTACACCTTC.

A remark on this clonotype: Compared with germline, one end of the junction differs, possibly owing to a read error. V usage is TRBV7-9 and J usage is TRBJ1-1, with unresolved D. This CDR3 is 14 amino acids long. Per germline, CDR1 SEHNR and CDR2 FQNEAQ (reference sequence). The DNA of the CDR3 is TGTGTCAGCAGCCCATCAGAGATGAACACTGAAGCTTTCTTT. It specifies CVSSPSEMNTEAFF.

The chain is built from TRBV6-6 and TRBJ1-5, with D possibly being TRBD1 (5 bases). The germline V gene has CDR1 MNHNY and CDR2 SVGAGI (reference sequence). This CDR3 has 17 amino acids. Trimming removed 2 bases from V and 1 base from J, with 15 bases in between. The CDR3 DNA reads TGTGCCAGCAGTTACCCACTGGGGGGATCGAGCAATCAGCCCCAGCATTTT. This gives the protein CASSYPLGGSSNQPQHF.

V is TRBV12-3 or TRBV12-4 and J is TRBJ1-3; D might be TRBD1 (5 bases). V lost 8 bases, J lost 4 bases, and 6 bases lay in between. The CDR3 spans 11 residues. Here the CDR3 reads CASGAGNTIYF. The CDR3 DNA reads as TGTGCCAGCGGGGCGGGAAACACCATATATTTT.

This rearrangement joins TRBV28 to TRBJ1-1; D is uncertain. This CDR3 spans 13 amino acids. Germline loops: CDR1 MDHEN, CDR2 SYDVKM. V was cut by 5 bases and J by 7 bases, with 14 bases left in between. This CDR3 is CASSLATGGEAFF. DNA for the CDR3: TGTGCCAGCAGTCTAGCTACGGGAGGTGAAGCTTTCTTT.

The chain links TRBV4-1 to TRBJ2-5; a possible D gene is TRBD1 (5 bases). CDR1 is MGHRA and CDR2 is YSYEKL in the germline V gene. This CDR3 spans 14 amino acids. V dropped 4 bases and J dropped 2 bases, with 11 bases sitting between them. The CDR3, as DNA: TGCGCCAGCAGCCTGAGGACAACTCAAGAGACCCAGTACTTC. Translation gives CASSLRTTQETQYF.

This chain connects TRBV20-1 to TRBJ2-5; 12 bases are shared with TRBD2. Germline trimming cut 5 bases from V and 5 bases from J; bases unmatched to any gene: 6. CDR1 and CDR2 (germline): DFQATT, SNEGSKA (reference sequence). This CDR3 spans 14 amino acids. The CDR3 region is CSASRLAGDETQYF. The CDR3 DNA follows: TGCAGTGCTTCACGACTAGCGGGGGATGAGACCCAGTACTTC.